The 12 T cell receptor beta chains in this list originate from one sample, sequenced in a study of tumor and adjacent non-tumor tissue in lung cancer (dated by TCRdb to about 2018). RNA was isolated from bulk unsorted tissue, and RNA quality was assessed with a NanoDrop ND-1000 and an Agilent 2100. For the normal lung samples, distant non-tumor tissue was collected more than 3 cm away from the tumor edge. The method was multiplex PCR. Sequencing took place on an Illumina HiSeq 2500. TCRbeta libraries were constructed through three rounds of nested PCR with primers (Table S4) according to protocols modified from ARM-PCR. TCRdb trimmed public reads at Q25 via fastp, called clones via MiXCR and kept in-frame beta chains. CDR3 protein sequences are deduplicated, and each keeps its most common genes and DNA. The sample yields some 80,000 distinct CDR3 sequences; approximately 73% were counted once. Roughly 22% of the sample belongs to the ten largest clones.

The sequenced sample consisted of distant non-tumor lung tissue. The receptors derive from a woman aged 45-65 years with non-small cell lung cancer.

In the case of this clonotype: A read error may produce the germline difference seen at one junction end. The rearrangement uses TRBV12-3 or TRBV12-4 and TRBJ2-2; 10 bases align to TRBD1. The CDR3 loop spans 15 amino acids. CDR3 sequence (DNA): TGTGTCAGCAGCCCGGGACAGGGGATCACCGGGGAGCTGCTTTTT. This gives the protein CVSSPGQGITGELLF.

Worth noting for this clonotype: A junction boundary mismatches the germline segment, possibly from a read error. The chain employs TRBV11-2 and TRBJ2-7; 14 positions match TRBD2. Germline V gene sequence: CDR1 SGHAT, CDR2 FQNNGV. CDR3 size: 17 residues. The CDR3 DNA reads TGTGTCAGCAGCCCCCAGACTAGCGGGAGGGTATTGTGGGAGCAGTACTTC. It specifies CVSSPQTSGRVLWEQYF. The full variable domain, rest sourced from reference TRBV11-2 and TRBJ2-7, is EAGVAQSPRYKIIEKRQSVAFWCNPISGHATLYWYQQILGQGPKLLIQFQNNGVVDDSQLPKDRFSAERLKGVDSTLKIQPAKLEDSAVYLCVSSPQTSGRVLWEQYFGPGTRLTVT.

Worth noting for this clonotype: This CDR3 is missing its conserved last phenylalanine or tryptophan, likely due to a read error. The genes are TRBV6-5 and TRBJ2-1; D possibly corresponds to TRBD2 (5 bases). CDR1 is MNHEY, CDR2 SVGAGI, per germline. The CDR3 is made up of 15 amino acids. The CDR3 nucleotides read TGTGCTAGCACCGTTACTAGGAGCTCCTACAATGAACAGTTCTCC. Translation: CASTVTRSSYNEQFS.

A remark on this clonotype: At one end, the junction sequence differs from germline, possibly due to a read error. The chain is built from TRBV6-5 and TRBJ2-7; D remains ambiguous. The CDR3 consists of 12 residues. CDR1 is MNHEY, CDR2 SVGAGI, per germline. CDR3 coding DNA: TGTGCCAGGAGTCCTCCCAGAGGCGAGCAGTATTTC. It codes for CARSPPRGEQYF.

This clonotype was observed many times. The chain links TRBV6-5 to TRBJ1-6; 8 nucleotides agree with TRBD1. CDR1 and CDR2 from the germline V gene are MNHEY and SVGAGI. V shed 4 bases and J 8 bases; nucleotides not matched to a gene: 7. The CDR3 contains 15 residues. CDR3 region: CASSFSRGPHSPLHF. The CDR3 DNA reads TGTGCCAGCAGTTTTTCCAGGGGGCCCCATTCACCCCTCCACTTT.

Notes on this clonotype: An end of the junction differs from the germline gene, which may be a read error. The chain carries TRBV5-5 and TRBJ2-1, with TRBD1 matching 9 bases. This CDR3 contains 15 residues. CDR1 is SGHKS, CDR2 YYEKEE, per germline (reference sequence). CDR3 sequence: CASSFKQGAGNEQFF. CDR3 coding DNA: TGTGCCAGCAGCTTCAAACAGGGGGCTGGCAATGAACAGTTCTTC. Complete variable domain (other parts from reference TRBV5-5 and TRBJ2-1): DAGVTQSPTHLIKTRGQQVTLRCSPISGHKSVSWYQQVLGQGPQFIFQYYEKEERGRGNFPDRFSARQFPNYSSELNVNALLLGDSALYLCASSFKQGAGNEQFFGPGTRLTVL.

The J gene is TRBJ1-4, the V gene TRBV20-1; unclear D gene. Germline CDR1 DFQATT, CDR2 SNEGSKA (reference sequence). This CDR3 contains 11 residues. The CDR3 DNA is TGCAGCGCCTTGTACGTTGAAAAACTGTTTTTT. Its translation: CSALYVEKLFF.

With regard to this clonotype: One end of the junction varies from germline; a read error may be responsible. The chain has TRBV6-1 and TRBJ1-2; D may be TRBD1 (6 bases). There are 15 residues in the CDR3. Per germline, CDR1 MNHNS and CDR2 SASEGT. Here the CDR3 DNA reads TGTGCCAGCAATGAAGTGGGCAGGGGAGGCTATGGTTACACCTTC. It translates to CASNEVGRGGYGYTF.

The genes are TRBV11-2 and TRBJ2-7, with TRBD1 matching over 7 bases. The CDR3 sequence is 15 residues long. The trim removed 5 bases at V and 2 bases at J, leaving 9 bases unmatched. The germline gives CDR1 SGHAT, CDR2 FQNNGV. CDR3 DNA: TGTGCCAGCAGCACATTGACAGGGCGCACCTACGAGCAGTACTTC. Amino acid sequence: CASSTLTGRTYEQYF.

This clonotype was observed at least ten times. A much larger clone sits a single nucleotide away, making a read error possible. The chain carries TRBV4-1 and TRBJ2-5; D tentatively reads TRBD1 or TRBD2 (5 bases each). V was shortened by 8 bases and J by 2 bases, with 15 bases between the two germline ends. CDR1 and CDR2 from the germline V gene are MGHRA and YSYEKL. The CDR3 is 14 amino acids. The CDR3 loop reads CASSGAIDQETQYF. As DNA, the CDR3 is TGCGCCAGCTCCGGGGCAATCGATCAAGAGACCCAGTACTTC.

Details on this clonotype: One junction end disagrees with the germline gene, perhaps due to a read error. The chain has TRBV6-6 and TRBJ1-6; possible D gene TRBD1, 6 bases. There are 16 residues in the CDR3. Germline V gene sequence: CDR1 MNHNY, CDR2 SVGAGI (reference sequence). Written as DNA, the CDR3 is TGTACCAGCAGTTACCCCCCTGAGCCCGTTGGGACACCCCTGCATTTT. This codes for CTSSYPPEPVGTPLHF.

This chain joins TRBV5-1 and TRBJ2-2, with a weak D call TRBD1 (5 bases). Germline V gives CDR1 SGHRS, CDR2 YFSETQ. There are 15 residues in the CDR3. V was clipped by 4 bases and J by 5 bases, with 15 bases between them. CDR3 in amino acids: CASSDGHGSTGELFF. Here the CDR3 DNA reads TGCGCCAGCAGCGATGGACACGGTAGTACCGGGGAGCTGTTTTTT.